The 29 T cell receptor beta chains below were found in one sample sequenced in a study of post-analysis software for immune sequencing data. The antigens these receptors bind are not known. Unique molecular identifiers were built into the TCR beta cDNA libraries. TCRdb independently ran MiXCR on the PCR reads; one entry per CDR3 protein. Counted here are 350,000 to 500,000 distinct CDR3 sequences, about 40% occurring once; the ten biggest clones make up roughly 8.2%. Findings of the study overall: Patients had higher frequencies than controls of about five TRBV segments, including TRBV5-6, TRBV5-1 and TRBV20-1.

The sample comprised blood. These receptors came from a girl aged 2-10 years with multiple sclerosis.

The rearrangement uses TRBV29-1 and TRBJ2-7, with D maybe TRBD2 (5 bases). The V gene lost 3 bases and the J gene lost 0 bases, with 15 bases spanning the gap. The CDR3 is 15 residues long. Germline CDR1 is SQVTM and CDR2 is ANQGSEA. The CDR3 sequence: CSVEAGGENSYEQYF. The CDR3 DNA is TGCAGCGTTGAGGCGGGTGGGGAGAACTCCTACGAGCAGTACTTC.

V and J are TRBV6-1 and TRBJ2-7; 7 nucleotides agree with TRBD1. The DNA end is a closer match to TRBJ2-5, so the J assignment may be wrong. This CDR3 region has 14 residues. Germline V gives CDR1 MNHNS, CDR2 SASEGT. The CDR3 DNA follows: TGTGCCAGCCTTAGGGGCCCAGGGGGAGAGACCCAGTACTTC. Translated: CASLRGPGGETQYF.

The chain links TRBV7-9 to TRBJ2-1; D remains ambiguous. This CDR3 is 11 amino acids long. CDR1 is SEHNR, CDR2 FQNEAQ, per germline (reference sequence). The CDR3 coding sequence is TGTGGAGCAGGTCTCTACAATGAGCAGTTCTTC. Residues: CGAGLYNEQFF.

In this sample, this clonotype turned up many times. The chain is built from TRBV3-1 and TRBJ2-7; 7 bases are shared with TRBD1. This CDR3 is 14 amino acids long. V lost 5 bases and J lost 7; bases outside the gene matches: 11. Germline values: CDR1 LGHDT, CDR2 YNNKEL (reference sequence). The CDR3 sequence is CASSYRDRPLEQYF. In DNA, the CDR3 is TGTGCCAGCAGCTACCGGGACAGACCTCTAGAGCAGTACTTC.

V and J are TRBV20-1 and TRBJ2-1; 9 bases map to TRBD2. CDR3 length: 15 residues. The ends lost 7 bases at V and 7 bases at J; junction bases unmatched: 14. The germline V gene has CDR1 DFQATT and CDR2 SNEGSKA (reference sequence). The CDR3 DNA reads as TGCAGTGGTCTTCCGGGACTAGCCGTATTGAATGAGCAGTTCTTC. Amino acid sequence: CSGLPGLAVLNEQFF.

This clonotype was recorded a few times. The rearrangement joins TRBV9 to TRBJ2-5; no clear D gene. CDR3 length: 15 residues. Germline V gene data show CDR1 as SGDLS and CDR2 as YYNGEE. V was pared by 4 bases and J by 3 bases, with 16 bases between. CDR3 residues: CASSPSKGWEETQYF. The CDR3 DNA reads as TGTGCCAGCAGCCCGAGCAAAGGTTGGGAAGAGACCCAGTACTTC.

This clonotype occurred many times. CDR3 residues: CASSEGYGYTF. In DNA, the CDR3 is TGTGCCAGCAGCGAGGGGTATGGCTACACCTTC. J is TRBJ1-2 and V is TRBV7-9; D is perhaps TRBD1 (5 bases). This CDR3 has 11 residues. V gave up 5 bases and J gave up 5 bases, with 6 bases separating them. Germline lookup yields CDR1 SEHNR and CDR2 FQNEAQ (reference sequence).

This clonotype was seen more than once but under ten times. The chain links TRBV4-2 to TRBJ2-7; no definite D call. Per the germline V gene, CDR1 is LGHNA and CDR2 is YNFKEQ. CDR3 length: 13 residues. Trimming left V 4 bases short and J 5 bases short, with 12 bases between. The CDR3 region has the DNA TGTGCCAGCAGCCCTCTGGGTTGGAACGAGCAGTACTTC. This translates into CASSPLGWNEQYF.

This chain joins TRBV10-3 and TRBJ2-1; TRBD2 agrees at 7 bases. V lost 4 bases to trimming and J lost 2 bases; unmatched junction nucleotides: 11. The CDR3 covers 17 residues. The germline V gene encodes CDR1 ENHRY and CDR2 SYGVKD. The CDR3 region is CAISGVGRRETYNEQFF. The CDR3 region has the DNA TGTGCCATCAGTGGGGTGGGTCGGCGGGAGACCTACAATGAGCAGTTCTTC.

This clonotype was recorded a few times. This chain joins TRBV6-4 and TRBJ2-1, with 7 nucleotides matching TRBD2. The germline CDR1 and CDR2 sequences are MRHNA and SNTAGT. After removal of 0 bases from V and 8 bases from J, the junction contained 7 bases not matched to a gene. CDR3 length equals 15 residues. The DNA for the CDR3 is TGTGCCAGCAGTGACTCGGAGGGAGGGCCTGATGAGCAGTTCTTC. It translates to CASSDSEGGPDEQFF.

CDR3 protein: CASRRDSLNYGYTF. The CDR3, as DNA: TGCGCCAGCAGAAGGGACAGCCTCAACTATGGCTACACCTTC. The chain carries TRBV10-2 and TRBJ1-2; 7 bases are a match to TRBD1. The CDR3 contains 14 residues. Looked up from germline, CDR1 is WSHSY and CDR2 is SAAADI. The V and J ends lost 6 bases and 2 bases, in that order; junction bases with no gene match: 6.

The chain joins TRBV5-5 to TRBJ2-1; unclear D gene. The CDR3 is 14 amino acids. From germline, CDR1 is SGHKS and CDR2 YYEKEE (reference sequence). V dropped 1 base and J dropped 1 base, with 6 bases sitting between them. This CDR3 reads CASSLNRSYNEQFF. CDR3 sequence (DNA): TGTGCCAGCAGCTTGAACCGTTCCTACAATGAGCAGTTCTTC.

This chain joins TRBV5-1 and TRBJ1-1, with no clear D. Trimming removed 4 bases from V and 8 bases from J, with 21 bases in between. The CDR3 runs to 15 residues. Germline V gene sequence: CDR1 SGHRS, CDR2 YFSETQ. CDR3 coding DNA: TGCGCCAGCAGCAAATTCTCGACGATCCTTAGGGAAGCTTTCTTT. As protein: CASSKFSTILREAFF.

J is TRBJ1-4 and V is TRBV28, with TRBD1 as a possible D gene (6 bases). Trimming stripped 2 bases from V and 7 bases from J, with 14 bases between. There are 15 residues in the CDR3. Germline assignment: CDR1 MDHEN and CDR2 SYDVKM. The CDR3 DNA sequence: TGTGCCAGCAGTTTACCCTCCTACAGGGCTGAAAAACTGTTTTTT. It encodes CASSLPSYRAEKLFF.

This chain joins TRBV9 and TRBJ2-1, with a weak D call TRBD2 (6 bases). CDR1 and CDR2 (germline): SGDLS, YYNGEE. The CDR3 is made up of 14 amino acids. The ends were cut back, 0 bases at V and 8 bases at J, with 12 bases in the middle. The CDR3 loop reads CASSVAGGPDEQFF. In nucleotides, the CDR3 is TGTGCCAGCAGCGTAGCCGGAGGGCCGGATGAGCAGTTCTTC. Full variable domain (missing parts from reference TRBV9 and TRBJ2-1): DSGVTQTPKHLITATGQRVTLRCSPRSGDLSVYWYQQSLDQGLQFLIQYYNGEERAKGNILERFSAQQFPDLHSELNLSSLELGDSALYFCASSVAGGPDEQFFGPGTRLTVL.

This rearrangement joins TRBV15 to TRBJ1-6, with TRBD1 as a possible D gene (6 bases). Deletions cut 0 bases from V and 10 bases from J, with 13 bases between. CDR3 length equals 15 residues. Per germline, CDR1 LNHNV and CDR2 YYDKDF (reference sequence). The CDR3 loop is CATSRETGTRSPLHF. The CDR3, as DNA: TGTGCCACCAGCAGAGAGACAGGAACTCGGTCACCCCTCCACTTT.

This clonotype was counted a few times. The chain recombines TRBV7-8 with TRBJ2-5; tentative D call: TRBD2 (6 bases). The V end lost 7 bases, the J end lost 5 bases, and 17 bases lay between the germline ends. Looked up from germline, CDR1 is SGHVS and CDR2 is FQNEAQ. This CDR3 is 14 amino acids long. The CDR3, as DNA: TGTGCCAGCACTGGAGGGTTAAAATCTGAGACCCAGTACTTC. This translates into CASTGGLKSETQYF.

The V call is TRBV12-3 or TRBV12-4, the J call TRBJ2-1, with 7 bases matching TRBD2. Germline trimming cut 4 bases from V and 6 bases from J; bases unmatched to any gene: 6. This CDR3 spans 14 amino acids. The CDR3 nucleotides are TGTGCCAGCAGTTCAACGACTAGCCGCAATGAGCAGTTCTTC. This sequence encodes CASSSTTSRNEQFF.

This chain joins TRBV20-1 and TRBJ1-5, with a weak D call TRBD1 (5 bases). This CDR3 region has 13 residues. Germline-derived CDR1 and CDR2 are DFQATT and SNEGSKA (reference sequence). Between the trimmed V and J ends, which lost 3 bases and 9 bases, there was a span of 15 bases. CDR3 loop: CSASFRALGPQHF. Written as DNA, the CDR3 is TGCAGTGCTAGTTTCAGGGCCTTAGGGCCCCAGCATTTT.

This sequence joins TRBV5-6 and TRBJ1-2; 7 nucleotides align to TRBD1. CDR3 length equals 14 residues. J was trimmed by 6 bases and V by 0 bases; bases with no gene match: 5. Germline CDR1 is SGHDT and CDR2 is YYEEEE. The CDR3 DNA follows: TGTGCCAGCAGCTTGGTCAGGGGGGTGAATGGCTACACCTTC. This sequence encodes CASSLVRGVNGYTF.

This chain joins TRBV6-6 and TRBJ2-1; TRBD1 might be the D (6 bases). The germline V gene encodes CDR1 MNHNY and CDR2 SVGAGI (reference sequence). The CDR3 is made up of 14 amino acids. The V gene lost 6 bases and the J gene lost 5 bases, with 14 bases spanning the gap. CDR3 sequence (DNA): TGTGCCAGCAGCCCACAGGGTCCTAACAATGAGCAGTTCTTC. Its translation: CASSPQGPNNEQFF.

Notes on this clonotype: The conserved phenylalanine or tryptophan is not found at the CDR3 terminus, so this likely reflects a read error. The DNA is left out, because the CDR3 cannot be placed on it with certainty; the CDR3 is given as TCRdb lists it. The V and J genes are TRBV9 and TRBJ2-1; the tabulated D call, TRBD1, remains unverified against the DNA. Looked up from germline, CDR1 is SGDLS and CDR2 is YYNGEE. The CDR3 is 13 amino acids long, termini counted. The CDR3 region is CASSAPGVDTFGS.

The chain links TRBV18 to TRBJ1-4, with D perhaps matching TRBD1 (5 bases). CDR3 length equals 13 residues. The germline V gene encodes CDR1 KGHSH and CDR2 LQKENI. Trimming took off 4 bases at V and 6 bases at J, with 9 bases between the two ends. CDR3 DNA: TGTGCCAGCTCACAGGGGACCGATGAAAAACTGTTTTTT. It yields the protein CASSQGTDEKLFF.

The rearrangement links TRBV10-3 to TRBJ1-5; 9 positions agree with TRBD1. Germline-derived CDR1 and CDR2 are ENHRY and SYGVKD. V lost 0 bases to trimming and J lost 11 bases; unmatched junction nucleotides: 2. There are 13 residues in the CDR3. The CDR3 protein is CAISESWDRAQHF. As DNA, the CDR3 is TGTGCCATCAGTGAGTCGTGGGACAGGGCCCAGCATTTT.

This clonotype was seen a few times. The genes are TRBV7-8 and TRBJ2-5, with TRBD2 matching 8 bases. The junction had 6 bases not matched to a gene; V was cut back by 4 bases and J by 2 bases. Germline assignment: CDR1 SGHVS and CDR2 FQNEAQ. The CDR3 has 15 amino acids. The CDR3 protein is CASSWPGLVQETQYF. The CDR3 DNA follows: TGTGCCAGCAGCTGGCCGGGACTAGTTCAAGAGACCCAGTACTTC.

There are a few counts of this clonotype. V and J are TRBV5-6 and TRBJ1-2; maybe TRBD1 (6 bases). Germline V gives CDR1 SGHDT, CDR2 YYEEEE. With 0 bases removed from V and 12 bases from J, the gap between germline ends came to 9 bases. This CDR3 comprises 11 residues. For the CDR3, the DNA is TGTGCCAGCAGCTTGGCGCGGGGGCACACCTTC. This codes for CASSLARGHTF.

This clonotype was counted between two and nine times. This chain uses TRBV27 with TRBJ2-5, with 7 bases identical to TRBD1. The J call may be in error: the DNA end matches TRBJ2-7 better. Germline CDR1 MNHEY, CDR2 SMNVEV (reference sequence). The CDR3 runs to 13 residues. Here the CDR3 DNA reads TGTGCCAGCAGTAGACAGGGAGTGGGCGAGCAGTACTTC. Its translation is CASSRQGVGEQYF.

This clonotype has just a few counts. The chain links TRBV3-1 to TRBJ2-3; D gene unclear. Deletions cut 0 bases from V and 4 bases from J, with 2 bases between. In germline, CDR1 is LGHDT, CDR2 YNNKEL (reference sequence). This CDR3 is 12 amino acids long. CDR3 protein: CASSQESDTQYF. In nucleotides, the CDR3 is TGTGCCAGCAGCCAAGAGTCAGATACGCAGTATTTT.

The rearrangement links TRBV20-1 to TRBJ1-6; D not resolved. V was shortened by 0 bases and J by 9 bases, with 12 bases between the two germline ends. There are 14 residues in the CDR3. CDR1 DFQATT and CDR2 SNEGSKA come from the germline V gene (reference sequence). The DNA for the CDR3 is TGCAGTGCTAGAGATCCGCGATGGGGTTCACCCCTCCACTTT. Protein sequence: CSARDPRWGSPLHF.